The sequence of this TCR beta chain was determined in a study of T cell repertoires in cytomegalovirus infection. Study as a whole: TCR beta signatures that were public indicated CMV infection and matching HLA type.

On this clonotype: Antigen specificity is unknown.

Germline-derived CDR1 and CDR2 are SGHDN and FVKESK. The CDR3 is made up of 15 amino acids. The V gene end was trimmed by 3 bases and the J gene end by 7 bases; junction bases not matched to a gene: 6. General observations from the study: Dominant in the ex vivo response were TCR beta clonotypes restricted by HLA-C and specific for CMV.

Using its own MiXCR run on the reads, TCRdb lists one record per CDR3 protein. The sample has approximately 550,000 distinct CDR3 sequences; 16% are singletons. This receptor was obtained from a human donor in good health (CMV status not recorded). Some clones in this sample may be carry-over from other donors' samples. Sequences were obtained from CD8+ T cells from PBMCs. The V call is TRBV14, the J call TRBJ2-1; 10 bases align to TRBD2. The CDR3: CASSQNSGGRNEQFF. The CDR3 region has the DNA TGTGCCAGCAGCCAGAATAGCGGGGGGCGTAATGAGCAGTTCTTC.